Below, 16 T cell receptor beta chains from the same sample are listed, as sequenced in a study of T-cell reconstitution after alpha-beta-depleted transplantation in children. For TCRbeta, the library was prepared with unique molecular identifiers. From the PCR reads, TCRdb called clonotypes with MiXCR, one entry per CDR3 protein. This sample has approximately 390,000 distinct CDR3 sequences, with roughly a tenth found just once. Sequenced material: PBMCs from the stem cell graft donor, taken from the stem cell graft. The receptors derive from a human donor who donated a stem cell graft to a child with acute myeloid leukemia.

This clonotype showed up just a few times. The CDR3 loop is CASSQGRGRSNQPQHF. The DNA for the CDR3 is TGCGCCAGCAGCCAAGGCCGGGGGCGAAGCAATCAGCCCCAGCATTTT. The chain is built from TRBV4-3 and TRBJ1-5; a possible D gene is TRBD1 (6 bases). V was pared by 1 base and J by 1 base, with 11 bases between. Germline CDR1 LGHNA, CDR2 YSLEER. The CDR3 length is 16 residues.

This clonotype was counted a few times. The V call is TRBV5-1, the J call TRBJ1-1, with D unresolved. Germline loops: CDR1 SGHRS, CDR2 YFSETQ. Between the trimmed V and J ends, which lost 0 bases and 0 bases, there was a span of 9 bases. This CDR3 is 15 amino acids long. The DNA for the CDR3 is TGCGCCAGCAGCTTGGTTCCAGCCATGAACACTGAAGCTTTCTTT. Its translation is CASSLVPAMNTEAFF.

This clonotype was found a few times. The chain uses TRBV20-1 and TRBJ2-7; TRBD1 might be the D (6 bases). Germline V lookup: CDR1 DFQATT, CDR2 SNEGSKA (reference sequence). CDR3 length: 14 residues. V lost 1 base, J lost 2 bases, and 12 bases lay in between. CDR3 in amino acids: CSARGGTHAYEQYF. CDR3 sequence (DNA): TGCAGTGCTAGAGGGGGGACACATGCCTACGAGCAGTACTTC.

The gene calls are TRBV15 and TRBJ2-5, with D perhaps TRBD1 or TRBD2 (5 bases each). Trimming left V 4 bases short and J 5 bases short, with 14 bases between. The CDR3 is made up of 14 amino acids. Germline CDR1 reads LNHNV; CDR2 reads YYDKDF (reference sequence). The CDR3 is CATSTRGVKETQYF. CDR3 nucleotide sequence: TGTGCCACCAGCACTAGAGGGGTGAAGGAGACCCAGTACTTC.

V and J are TRBV6-5 and TRBJ2-7; 8 bases map to TRBD1. The CDR3 sequence is 15 residues long. Germline CDR1 is MNHEY and CDR2 is SVGAGI. Germline trimming cut 4 bases from V and 3 bases from J; bases unmatched to any gene: 8. The CDR3 bases are TGTGCCAGCAGTTTCTCCCGACAGGGGATCTACGAGCAGTACGTC. Its translation is CASSFSRQGIYEQYV.

This chain joins TRBV6-1 and TRBJ2-3, with a weak D call TRBD1 (5 bases). The germline CDR1 and CDR2 sequences are MNHNS and SASEGT. Trimming cost V 3 bases and J 0 bases, with 19 bases left between them. CDR3 length equals 18 residues. DNA for the CDR3: TGTGCCAGCAGTGAGAGGTGGGGCTCGCGTTCTAGCACAGATACGCAGTATTTT. This sequence encodes CASSERWGSRSSTDTQYF.

Only a few counts were recorded for this clonotype. V is TRBV5-6 and J is TRBJ2-7; no definite D call. The V end lost 5 bases, the J end lost 0 bases, and 15 bases lay between the germline ends. Per germline, CDR1 SGHDT and CDR2 YYEEEE. This CDR3 contains 15 residues. In nucleotides, the CDR3 is TGTGCCAGCAGGGCGGCGACGCTAAGCTCCTACGAGCAGTACGTC. As protein: CASRAATLSSYEQYV.

This clonotype was counted a few times. The gene calls are TRBV5-1 and TRBJ2-7; 12 bases are a match to TRBD1. This CDR3 is built from 15 residues. The germline CDR1 and CDR2 sequences are SGHRS and YFSETQ. The V and J ends lost 7 bases and 9 bases, in that order; junction bases with no gene match: 14. DNA for the CDR3: TGCGCCAGCGCCTTCCGGGACAGGGGGCCCCCCGGGCAGTACGTC. Translated: CASAFRDRGPPGQYV.

This chain joins TRBV5-1 and TRBJ1-1; 8 bases line up with TRBD1. The CDR3 is 15 amino acids. Trimming at V came to 3 bases and at J to 1 base, leaving 5 bases not matched to a gene. Germline V lookup: CDR1 SGHRS, CDR2 YFSETQ. Here the CDR3 reads CASSWGQARNTEAFF. The CDR3 coding sequence is TGCGCCAGCAGCTGGGGACAGGCCCGGAACACTGAAGCTTTCTTT.

This clonotype was seen only a few times. The CDR3 DNA follows: TGCAGTGCAGAGGGCCCAGCGGGGTTCACAGATACGCAGTATTTT. This gives the protein CSAEGPAGFTDTQYF. This sequence joins TRBV20-1 and TRBJ2-3, with 7 bases fitting TRBD2. With 6 bases clipped from V and 2 bases from J, the junction kept 11 bases outside the gene matches. The germline V gene has CDR1 DFQATT and CDR2 SNEGSKA (reference sequence). CDR3 length: 15 amino acids.

This clonotype has a handful of counts. The V gene is TRBV13, the J gene TRBJ1-4; D is ambiguous. The CDR3 consists of 13 residues. The germline V and J ends were trimmed by 2 bases and 4 bases, with 5 bases remaining between them. CDR1 and CDR2 (germline): PRHDT, FYEKMQ (reference sequence). In DNA, the CDR3 is TGTGCCAGCAGCTTACCCCGTAATGAAAAACTGTTTTTT. Its protein product is CASSLPRNEKLFF.

This clonotype was counted only a few times. The rearrangement joins TRBV11-1 to TRBJ2-7; D gene ambiguous. The V and J ends lost 0 bases and 0 bases respectively, with 18 bases between them. CDR1 and CDR2 from the germline V gene are SGHAT and FQDESV (reference sequence). The CDR3 is 18 residues long. Here the CDR3 reads CASSLARPRAPGSYEQYF. The CDR3 nucleotides are TGTGCCAGCAGCTTAGCCCGCCCTAGGGCGCCGGGCTCCTACGAGCAGTACTTC.

This clonotype was picked up many times. The V gene is TRBV7-9, the J gene TRBJ2-7; the D is unclear. Germline loops: CDR1 SEHNR, CDR2 FQNEAQ (reference sequence). Trimming cost V 4 bases and J 0 bases, with 13 bases left between them. This CDR3 region has 15 residues. The CDR3 DNA follows: TGTGCCAGCAGCTCCGGCCGACTGAGCTCCTACGAGCAGTACTTC. This sequence encodes CASSSGRLSSYEQYF.

This clonotype was counted only a few times. The chain joins TRBV5-1 to TRBJ1-1; D perhaps matches TRBD1 (6 bases). V was pared by 0 bases and J by 8 bases, with 23 bases between. Looked up from germline, CDR1 is SGHRS and CDR2 is YFSETQ. CDR3 length: 17 residues. For the CDR3, the DNA is TGCGCCAGCAGCTTGGGGGCTGGTTTACACAGGGCAGAAGAAGCTTTCTTT. Translation gives CASSLGAGLHRAEEAFF.

This clonotype has only a few counts. V gene TRBV19 combines with J gene TRBJ2-3, with 13 positions matching TRBD2. CDR3 length equals 17 residues. V lost 5 bases and J lost 4; bases outside the gene matches: 9. In germline, CDR1 is LNHDA, CDR2 SQIVND (reference sequence). The CDR3 coding sequence is TGTGCCAGTAGTTCCCGGGGACTAGCGGGACGGGCAGATACGCAGTATTTT. Protein product: CASSSRGLAGRADTQYF.

This clonotype turned up a few times. V and J are TRBV12-3 or TRBV12-4 and TRBJ1-6; D ambiguous. Trimming took 5 bases from V and 16 from J, leaving 24 bases between them. The length of the CDR3 is 15 residues. CDR3 DNA: TGTGCCAGCAGTCGACTTATTTCAGCAGGTTGGGGACTCCACTTT. Its translation is CASSRLISAGWGLHF.